What follows are 7 T cell receptor beta chains derived from one specimen sequenced in a study of chemoradiotherapy in HPV16-positive cancers. Sequencing was performed with immunoSEQ multiplex PCR; in TCRdb, only in-frame clones are kept and a portion is missing. The sample has 9,500 to 11,000 clones; 60% to 85% are singletons. Here the sequenced sample was tumor tissue, taken from a patient who underwent chemoradiotherapy. These receptors originate from a human donor with HPV-associated anogenital cancer.

The chain recombines TRBV7-3 with TRBJ1-1, with a possible D match to TRBD1 (5 bases). V was clipped by 1 base and J by 2 bases, with 14 bases between them. Germline-derived CDR1 and CDR2 are SGHTA and FQGTGA. This CDR3 contains 16 residues. The CDR3 loop reads CASSLKSGGFNTEAFF. The CDR3 bases are TGTGCCAGCAGCTTAAAGAGCGGGGGGTTTAACACTGAAGCTTTCTTT.

V gene TRBV14 combines with J gene TRBJ1-2; D unclear. Germline V CDR1 and CDR2: SGHDN, FVKESK. V shed 0 bases and J shed 5 bases, with 7 bases lying between them. The CDR3 is made up of 13 amino acids. In DNA, the CDR3 is TGTGCCAGCAGCCAAGAATCTCAGTATGGCTACACCTTC. It encodes CASSQESQYGYTF. The whole variable domain, remainder taken from reference TRBV14 and TRBJ1-2, is EAGVTQFPSHSVIEKGQTVTLRCDPISGHDNLYWYRRVMGKEIKFLLHFVKESKQDESGMPNNRFLAERTGGTYSTLKVQPAELEDSGVYFCASSQESQYGYTFGSGTRLTVV.

The rearrangement links TRBV9 to TRBJ2-3; TRBD2 matches at 7 bases. CDR1 is SGDLS and CDR2 is YYNGEE in the germline V gene. This CDR3 has 15 residues. V dropped 4 bases and J dropped 6; count of bases not matched to a gene: 11. CDR3 DNA sequence: TGTGCCAGCAGCCAAAAGCGGGGCCGTCGGGATACGCAGTATTTT. Translation gives CASSQKRGRRDTQYF.

The V and J genes are TRBV2 and TRBJ2-7, with 16 bases identical to TRBD2. The germline gives CDR1 SNHLY, CDR2 FYNNEI. This CDR3 spans 19 amino acids. Unmatched junction bases numbered 14, after V lost 7 bases and J lost 2 bases. The CDR3 loop reads CASTPTLGLAGGHAYEQYF. The CDR3 region has the DNA TGTGCCAGCACCCCGACCCTGGGACTAGCGGGGGGGCACGCCTACGAGCAGTACTTC.

This chain uses TRBV30 with TRBJ1-5; 7 bases map to TRBD1. The V gene's germline CDR1 is GTSNPN and CDR2 SVGIG (reference sequence). The CDR3 spans 14 residues. V lost 5 bases to trimming and J lost 0 bases; unmatched junction nucleotides: 4. The DNA for the CDR3 is TGTGCCTGGGGGGGACAGAATAGCAATCAGCCCCAGCATTTT. This codes for CAWGGQNSNQPQHF.

The chain links TRBV6-6 to TRBJ2-7; the D call may be TRBD1 or TRBD2 (6 bases each). The CDR3 length is 15 residues. Germline CDR1 reads MNHNY; CDR2 reads SVGAGI (reference sequence). The V gene lost 0 bases and the J gene lost 0 bases, with 9 bases spanning the gap. DNA of the CDR3: TGTGCCAGCAGTTACTCATGGGGGGCCTCCTACGAGCAGTACTTC. Its protein product is CASSYSWGASYEQYF.

The genes are TRBV10-2 and TRBJ2-3; D possibly uses TRBD1 or TRBD2 (5 bases each). Trimming removed 8 bases at V and 1 base at J, with 7 bases between. The length of the CDR3 is 12 residues. Germline V gives CDR1 WSHSY, CDR2 SAAADI. CDR3 DNA sequence: TGCGCCAGCCGAGGGGGCACAGATACGCAGTATTTT. Residues: CASRGGTDTQYF.